These 32 T cell receptor beta chains were sequenced from one sample in a study of regulatory T cells. Study results and limitations: In CD3G-deficient patients, conventional CD4+ T cells were enriched for hydrophobic CDR3 residues at positions 6 and 7.

What these receptors recognize is not known. Amplification used 52 TRBV primers and 13 TRBJ primers. Libraries were prepared by immunoSEQ multiplex PCR; TCRdb keeps only in-frame clonotypes and omits some of them. This repertoire shows over 20,000 clones, more than 70% found once; its top ten account for about 1.3%. Material: conventional CD4+ T cells sorted from blood. These receptors were collected from a child aged 10-17 years with CD3G deficiency.

This clone has just one count. This sequence joins TRBV6-1 and TRBJ2-2; 16 bases agree with TRBD2. V shed 2 bases, J shed 5 bases, and the junction held 8 bases outside the gene matches. The length of the CDR3 is 19 residues. The germline V gene has CDR1 MNHNS and CDR2 SASEGT. The DNA for the CDR3 is TGTGCCAGCAGTGAATTTGGGACTAGCGGGAGGGTGCGTACCGGGGAGCTGTTTTTT. It yields the protein CASSEFGTSGRVRTGELFF.

This rearrangement joins TRBV10-2 to TRBJ2-1; D uncertain. This CDR3 comprises 11 residues. Germline V gives CDR1 WSHSY, CDR2 SAAADI. Trimming cost V 4 bases and J 5 bases, with 3 bases left between them. The CDR3 DNA is TGCGCCAGCAGTGCCCACAATGAGCAGTTCTTC. This codes for CASSAHNEQFF.

This chain uses TRBV19 with TRBJ2-4; TRBD1 aligns across 7 bases. V dropped 5 bases and J dropped 3; count of bases not matched to a gene: 10. The CDR3 runs to 16 residues. The germline V gene has CDR1 LNHDA and CDR2 SQIVND (reference sequence). DNA of the CDR3: TGTGCCAGTAGTCCCCACCGGGACAGAGTCAAAAACATTCAGTACTTC. It codes for CASSPHRDRVKNIQYF.

This clone counts as medium-sized. The chain has TRBV10-3 and TRBJ2-7; 7 bases agree with TRBD2. The CDR3 is made up of 13 amino acids. Trimming at V came to 4 bases and at J to 5 bases, leaving 5 bases not matched to a gene. Germline V gene data show CDR1 as ENHRY and CDR2 as SYGVKD. CDR3 in amino acids: CAISVAGGDEQYF. The CDR3 DNA follows: TGTGCCATCAGTGTTGCTGGGGGGGACGAGCAGTACTTC.

This clone has just a few counts. This chain uses TRBV5-1 with TRBJ1-2, with D hard to call. This CDR3 contains 13 residues. Between the trimmed V and J ends, which lost 5 bases and 0 bases, there was a span of 8 bases. Per the germline V gene, CDR1 is SGHRS and CDR2 is YFSETQ. CDR3 sequence reads: CASRESPNYGYTF. The CDR3 region has the DNA TGCGCCAGCAGGGAAAGCCCTAACTATGGCTACACCTTC. Using reference TRBV5-1 and TRBJ1-2 for the parts outside the CDR3, the full variable domain is KAGVTQTPRYLIKTRGQQVTLSCSPISGHRSVSWYQQTPGQGLQFLFEYFSETQRNKGNFPGRFSGRQFSNSRSEMNVSTLELGDSALYLCASRESPNYGYTFGSGTRLTVV.

This chain uses TRBV7-8 with TRBJ2-1; a weak D match, TRBD2 (5 bases). Germline V gene lookup returns CDR1 SGHVS and CDR2 FQNEAQ. The CDR3 loop spans 16 amino acids. Trimming left V 2 bases short and J 0 bases short, with 11 bases between. Here the CDR3 reads CASSLSGTSSYNEQFF. CDR3 nucleotides: TGTGCCAGCAGCTTATCTGGTACTAGCTCCTACAATGAGCAGTTCTTC. Full variable domain (remainder filled in from reference TRBV7-8 and TRBJ2-1): GAGVSQSPRYKVAKRGQDVALRCDPISGHVSLFWYQQALGQGPEFLTYFQNEAQLDKSGLPSDRFFAERPEGSVSTLKIQRTQQEDSAVYLCASSLSGTSSYNEQFFGPGTRLTVL.

In this sample, this clone turned up once. The rearrangement links TRBV5-1 to TRBJ2-1; D remains ambiguous. The length of the CDR3 is 16 residues. CDR1 is SGHRS and CDR2 is YFSETQ in the germline V gene. Trimming took 1 base from V and 1 from J, leaving 12 bases between them. CDR3 in amino acids: CASSLLDPVSYNEQFF. The DNA for the CDR3 is TGCGCCAGCAGCTTGCTGGACCCCGTGTCCTACAATGAGCAGTTCTTC.

The chain carries TRBV27 and TRBJ1-6; D uncertain. Trimming took 2 bases from V and 10 from J, leaving 9 bases between them. Per germline, CDR1 MNHEY and CDR2 SMNVEV (reference sequence). The CDR3 extends over 13 amino acids. The CDR3 here is CASSLTRASPLHF. The DNA of the CDR3 is TGTGCCAGCAGTTTAACAAGGGCGTCACCCCTCCACTTT.

The chain couples TRBV10-3 to TRBJ2-7; D possibly corresponds to TRBD1 (6 bases). Germline V CDR1 and CDR2: ENHRY, SYGVKD. This CDR3 region has 15 residues. Trimming stripped 4 bases from V and 2 bases from J, with 15 bases between. CDR3 coding DNA: TGTGCCATCAGTGCGGGTAAAGGACAGACCTACGAGCAGTACTTC. As protein: CAISAGKGQTYEQYF.

The chain joins TRBV6-1 to TRBJ1-2, with TRBD1 identical over 7 bases. Germline V gene sequence: CDR1 MNHNS, CDR2 SASEGT. Trimming took 6 bases from V and 6 from J; bases not matched to a gene: 7. This CDR3 has 13 amino acids. In nucleotides, the CDR3 is TGTGCCAGCAGGGAGACAGGGATGGATGGCTACACCTTC. Protein sequence: CASRETGMDGYTF.

The chain recombines TRBV5-1 with TRBJ2-1; D may match TRBD1 or TRBD2 (5 bases each). CDR1 and CDR2 from the germline V gene are SGHRS and YFSETQ. The V end lost 0 bases, the J end lost 3 bases, and 16 bases lay between the germline ends. CDR3 length: 17 residues. The CDR3, as DNA: TGCGCCAGCAGCTTGGGAAGGGGTGGCACTAGCTACAATGAGCAGTTCTTC. Translated, it gives CASSLGRGGTSYNEQFF.

This clone showed up just once. The chain uses TRBV6-6 and TRBJ2-6; 8 bases are a match to TRBD1. CDR1 and CDR2 (germline): MNHNY, SVGAGI (reference sequence). Trimming took 6 bases from V and 2 from J; bases not matched to a gene: 3. The CDR3 loop spans 15 amino acids. The CDR3 is CASRPQGAGANVLTF. The CDR3 DNA sequence: TGTGCCAGCAGGCCACAGGGGGCTGGGGCCAACGTCCTGACTTTC.

The chain is built from TRBV6-1 and TRBJ1-1; D ambiguous. Trimming left V 4 bases short and J 1 base short, with 7 bases between. Looked up from germline, CDR1 is MNHNS and CDR2 is SASEGT. This CDR3 is built from 13 residues. CDR3: CASSVTKNTEAFF. The CDR3 DNA sequence: TGTGCCAGCAGTGTCACGAAGAACACTGAAGCTTTCTTT.

The chain carries TRBV28 and TRBJ2-1, with TRBD2 matching 11 bases. The V gene end was trimmed by 5 bases and the J gene end by 5 bases; junction bases not matched to a gene: 5. The CDR3 totals 15 residues. The germline V gene encodes CDR1 MDHEN and CDR2 SYDVKM. As DNA, the CDR3 is TGTGCCAGCAGTGGGGGACTAGCGGTAGACAATGAGCAGTTCTTC. Protein: CASSGGLAVDNEQFF.

This clone was found once. CDR3 DNA: TGTGCCAGCAGCTCCGGGACAGGCCCCTACGAGCAGTACTTC. Its translation: CASSSGTGPYEQYF. The V and J genes are TRBV11-2 and TRBJ2-7, with 8 bases that match TRBD1. From germline, CDR1 is SGHAT and CDR2 FQNNGV. This CDR3 is built from 14 residues. V dropped 4 bases and J dropped 2; count of bases not matched to a gene: 4.

The CDR3 bases are TGCGCCAGCAGCCCGGGGGATAGGAACCACGAGCAGTACTTC. Amino acid sequence: CASSPGDRNHEQYF. The chain joins TRBV5-1 to TRBJ2-7, with D possibly matching TRBD2 (6 bases). The germline gives CDR1 SGHRS, CDR2 YFSETQ. The CDR3 is 14 residues long. With 4 bases removed from V and 5 bases from J, the gap between germline ends came to 16 bases.

V usage is TRBV7-8 and J usage is TRBJ2-2; tentative D call: TRBD2 (6 bases). The ends were cut back, 7 bases at V and 1 base at J, with 10 bases in the middle. Germline-derived CDR1 and CDR2 are SGHVS and FQNEAQ. The length of the CDR3 is 14 residues. The CDR3 region has the DNA TGTGCCAGCACCTGGGGGGTGAACACCGGGGAGCTGTTTTTT. This encodes CASTWGVNTGELFF.

The rearrangement uses TRBV6-1 and TRBJ2-7; D not certain. Trimming left V 4 bases short and J 2 bases short, with 9 bases between. Germline V lookup: CDR1 MNHNS, CDR2 SASEGT. The CDR3 sequence is 13 residues long. The DNA for the CDR3 is TGTGCCAGCAGTGTTAGCCTACCCTACGAGCAGTACTTC. Translated, it gives CASSVSLPYEQYF.

This sequence joins TRBV5-1 and TRBJ1-1; D is possibly TRBD1 (5 bases). V was pared by 5 bases and J by 2 bases, with 10 bases between. Per germline, CDR1 SGHRS and CDR2 YFSETQ. CDR3 length equals 13 residues. The CDR3 sequence is CASRLDRNTEAFF. Here the CDR3 DNA reads TGCGCCAGCAGACTCGACAGAAACACTGAAGCTTTCTTT.

The chain combines TRBV7-9 with TRBJ2-3; possible D gene TRBD1, 6 bases. The CDR3 totals 16 residues. CDR1 and CDR2 from the germline V gene are SEHNR and FQNEAQ (reference sequence). Trimming shortened V by 5 bases and J by 2 bases, and 17 bases separated the two germline ends. CDR3 loop: CASSPMQGWDTDTQYF. The CDR3 DNA reads as TGTGCCAGCAGCCCCATGCAGGGGTGGGACACAGATACGCAGTATTTT.

The chain joins TRBV5-6 to TRBJ2-3; a weak D match, TRBD2 (6 bases). V was trimmed by 4 bases and J by 0 bases, leaving 21 bases between them. Per germline, CDR1 SGHDT and CDR2 YYEEEE. CDR3 length: 18 residues. The CDR3 DNA follows: TGTGCCAGCAGCGGCCGGGACTCCCAGGAGGCTAGCACAGATACGCAGTATTTT. Its translation: CASSGRDSQEASTDTQYF.

The chain has TRBV10-3 and TRBJ1-2; 9 bases match TRBD1. Looked up from germline, CDR1 is ENHRY and CDR2 is SYGVKD. The CDR3 is 13 amino acids. V lost 5 bases to trimming and J lost 8 bases; unmatched junction nucleotides: 6. The CDR3, as DNA: TGTGCCATCAGTCCGGGACAGGGAACCGGCTACACCTTC. As protein: CAISPGQGTGYTF.

The chain carries TRBV7-8 and TRBJ2-7; 7 bases map to TRBD1. The CDR3 totals 15 residues. Looked up from germline, CDR1 is SGHVS and CDR2 is FQNEAQ. The trim removed 5 bases at V and 4 bases at J, leaving 11 bases unmatched. CDR3 bases: TGTGCCAGCAGCATCGGGACCAGACAGGGTTACGAGCAGTACTTC. It translates to CASSIGTRQGYEQYF.

This clone turned up a few times. V usage is TRBV6-1 and J usage is TRBJ2-6, with TRBD1 matching over 8 bases. V lost 2 bases to trimming and J lost 0 bases; unmatched junction nucleotides: 6. Per the germline V gene, CDR1 is MNHNS and CDR2 is SASEGT. This CDR3 spans 18 amino acids. The CDR3 reads CASSEIGQGGSGANVLTF. CDR3 DNA: TGTGCCAGCAGTGAAATCGGACAGGGAGGCTCTGGGGCCAACGTCCTGACTTTC.

V is TRBV28 and J is TRBJ1-2; 7 bases fit TRBD1. Unmatched junction bases numbered 6, after V lost 7 bases and J lost 4 bases. In germline, CDR1 is MDHEN, CDR2 SYDVKM. CDR3 length: 13 amino acids. The CDR3 DNA is TGTGCCAGCAAAAAAGGGGACAGCTATGGCTACACCTTC. Protein sequence: CASKKGDSYGYTF.

J is TRBJ2-7 and V is TRBV18, with no clear D. The CDR3 has 13 residues. The germline V gene has CDR1 KGHSH and CDR2 LQKENI. Trimming cost V 2 bases and J 7 bases, with 12 bases left between them. In DNA, the CDR3 is TGTGCCAGCTCACCAGCCGACTTGAGGGAGCAGTACTTC. Translating it yields CASSPADLREQYF.

This chain uses TRBV6-1 with TRBJ1-1; D is unresolved. CDR1 is MNHNS and CDR2 is SASEGT in the germline V gene. The CDR3 is made up of 15 amino acids. Deletions cut 6 bases from V and 1 base from J, with 15 bases between. As DNA, the CDR3 is TGTGCCAGCAGAGCCTATCCCTGGGGGAACACTGAAGCTTTCTTT. Residues: CASRAYPWGNTEAFF.

The chain couples TRBV7-9 to TRBJ2-5; TRBD2 aligns across 9 bases. The CDR3 is made up of 18 amino acids. V gave up 2 bases and J gave up 1 base; unmatched junction bases: 11. Germline V gene sequence: CDR1 SEHNR, CDR2 FQNEAQ (reference sequence). CDR3 sequence reads: CASSLSNLAGRTQETQYF. As DNA, the CDR3 is TGTGCCAGCAGCTTAAGTAACCTAGCGGGAAGGACCCAAGAGACCCAGTACTTC.

V is TRBV6-1 and J is TRBJ1-1, with a possible D match to TRBD1 (6 bases). CDR3 length equals 15 residues. V gave up 6 bases and J gave up 4 bases, with 18 bases separating them. Germline assignment: CDR1 MNHNS and CDR2 SASEGT. CDR3 protein: CASRGGVSGTTEAFF. The CDR3 DNA reads as TGTGCCAGCAGAGGGGGGGTAAGTGGGACCACTGAAGCTTTCTTT.

The rearrangement joins TRBV20-1 to TRBJ2-5; D possibly corresponds to TRBD2 (6 bases). CDR3 length equals 11 residues. Trimming removed 5 bases at V and 5 bases at J, with 9 bases between. Germline values: CDR1 DFQATT, CDR2 SNEGSKA (reference sequence). The CDR3 here is CSAGGVETQYF. The CDR3 DNA reads as TGCAGTGCTGGCGGGGTGGAGACCCAGTACTTC.

The chain uses TRBV6-1 and TRBJ2-4, with 7 bases matching TRBD2. J gave up 4 bases and V 3 bases, and 9 bases lay outside the gene matches. This CDR3 is 16 amino acids long. Germline CDR1 reads MNHNS; CDR2 reads SASEGT. As DNA, the CDR3 is TGTGCCAGCAGTGATCGGGCTAGCGGAGGGAAAAACATTCAGTACTTC. Translated, it gives CASSDRASGGKNIQYF.

The chain recombines TRBV28 with TRBJ1-1; D unclear. Trimming took 5 bases from V and 1 from J, leaving 5 bases between them. The CDR3 length is 12 residues. Per the germline V gene, CDR1 is MDHEN and CDR2 is SYDVKM. The CDR3: CASSITNTEAFF. The CDR3 DNA follows: TGTGCCAGCAGTATCACGAACACTGAAGCTTTCTTT.